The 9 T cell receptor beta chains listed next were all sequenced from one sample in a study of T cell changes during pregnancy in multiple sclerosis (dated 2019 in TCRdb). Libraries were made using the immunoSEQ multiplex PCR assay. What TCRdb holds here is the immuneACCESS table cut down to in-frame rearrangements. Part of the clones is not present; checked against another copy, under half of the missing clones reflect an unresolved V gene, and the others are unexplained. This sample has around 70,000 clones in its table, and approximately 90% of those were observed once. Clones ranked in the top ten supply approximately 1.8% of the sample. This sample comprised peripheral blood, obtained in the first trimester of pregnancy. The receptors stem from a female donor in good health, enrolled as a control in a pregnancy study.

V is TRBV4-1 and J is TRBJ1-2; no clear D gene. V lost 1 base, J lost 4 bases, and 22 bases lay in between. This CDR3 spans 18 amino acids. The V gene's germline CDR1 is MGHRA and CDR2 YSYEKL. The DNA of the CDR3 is TGCGCCAGCAGCCAAGGGGTTCTGGTGGGTAGCCCCTCCTATGGCTACACCTTC. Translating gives CASSQGVLVGSPSYGYTF.

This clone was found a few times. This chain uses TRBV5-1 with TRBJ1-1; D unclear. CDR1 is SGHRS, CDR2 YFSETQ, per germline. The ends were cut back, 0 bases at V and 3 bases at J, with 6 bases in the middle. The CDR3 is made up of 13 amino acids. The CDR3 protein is CASSLALDTEAFF. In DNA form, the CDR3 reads TGCGCCAGCAGCTTGGCCCTTGACACTGAAGCTTTCTTT.

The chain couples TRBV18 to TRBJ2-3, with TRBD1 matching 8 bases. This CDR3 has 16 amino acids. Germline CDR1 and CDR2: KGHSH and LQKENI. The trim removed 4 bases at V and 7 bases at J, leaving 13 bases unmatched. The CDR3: CASSLDRVDFGNTQYF. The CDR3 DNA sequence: TGTGCCAGCTCACTGGACAGGGTAGATTTCGGGAATACGCAGTATTTT.

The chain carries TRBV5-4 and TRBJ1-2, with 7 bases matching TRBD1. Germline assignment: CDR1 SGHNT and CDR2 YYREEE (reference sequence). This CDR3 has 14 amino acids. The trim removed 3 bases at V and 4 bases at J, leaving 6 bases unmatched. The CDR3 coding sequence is TGTGCCAGCAGCTCGCAGACAGGGATCTATGGCTACACCTTC. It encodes CASSSQTGIYGYTF.

CDR3 nucleotides: TGTGCCAGCAGTTTGTCGGGTCCTGCGAACACCGGGGAGCTGTTTTTT. As protein: CASSLSGPANTGELFF. V usage is TRBV27 and J usage is TRBJ2-2; D is ambiguous. Germline CDR1 and CDR2: MNHEY and SMNVEV (reference sequence). The CDR3 spans 16 residues. Deletions cut 3 bases from V and 0 bases from J, with 11 bases between.

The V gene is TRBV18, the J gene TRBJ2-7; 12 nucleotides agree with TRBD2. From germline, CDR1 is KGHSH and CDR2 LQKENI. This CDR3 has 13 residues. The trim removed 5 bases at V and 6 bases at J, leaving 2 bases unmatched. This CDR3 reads CASSGLAGSEQYF. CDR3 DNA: TGTGCCAGCTCAGGACTAGCGGGATCCGAGCAGTACTTC.

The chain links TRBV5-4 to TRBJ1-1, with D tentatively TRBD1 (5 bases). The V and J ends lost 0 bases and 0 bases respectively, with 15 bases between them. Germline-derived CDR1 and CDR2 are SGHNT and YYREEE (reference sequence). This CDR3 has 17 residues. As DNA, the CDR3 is TGTGCCAGCAGCTTGGTCGCAGGGTTCATCATGAACACTGAAGCTTTCTTT. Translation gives CASSLVAGFIMNTEAFF.

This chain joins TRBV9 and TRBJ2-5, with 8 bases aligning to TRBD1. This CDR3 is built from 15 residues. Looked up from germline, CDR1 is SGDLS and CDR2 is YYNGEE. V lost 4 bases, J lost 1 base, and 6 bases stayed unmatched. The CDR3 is CASSPGGGFQETQYF. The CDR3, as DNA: TGTGCCAGCAGCCCAGGGGGCGGATTCCAAGAGACCCAGTACTTC.

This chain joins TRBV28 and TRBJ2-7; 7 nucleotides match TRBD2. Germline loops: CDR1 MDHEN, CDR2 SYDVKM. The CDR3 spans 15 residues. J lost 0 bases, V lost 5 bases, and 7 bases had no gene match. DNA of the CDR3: TGTGCCAGCAGTATTGGGGGGGAGAACTCCTACGAGCAGTACTTC. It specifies CASSIGGENSYEQYF. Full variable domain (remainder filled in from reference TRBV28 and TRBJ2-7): DVKVTQSSRYLVKRTGEKVFLECVQDMDHENMFWYRQDPGLGLRLIYFSYDVKMKEKGDIPEGYSVSREKKERFSLILESASTNQTSMYLCASSIGGENSYEQYFGPGTRLTVT.